There are many counts of the clone carrying this TCR beta chain. What it binds is not known. This record comes from a study of T-cell reconstitution after alpha-beta-depleted transplantation in children. Unique molecular identifiers were used to barcode this TCRbeta library. TCRdb reprocessed the PCR reads with MiXCR, giving one entry per CDR3 protein. The sample lists a few hundred thousand distinct CDR3 sequences; 10% to 15% were seen once. CDR1 MDHEN and CDR2 SYDVKM come from the germline V gene. V was trimmed by 2 bases and J by 2 bases, leaving 8 bases between them. CDR3 length: 14 residues. General study findings and limits: Among T cells one year after transplant, newly produced cells accounted for most counts and diversity. Surviving recipient T cells and thymic progenitors produced the high day-60 TCRbeta diversity seen in some patients. Expanded graft clones, several hundred of them, were reportedly the source of alpha-beta T cells about two months after transplant.

The chain joins TRBV28 to TRBJ2-3; D is possibly TRBD2 (7 bases). The material was PBMCs, mostly from graft donor cells, obtained 360 days after TCRalphabeta/CD19-depleted stem cell transplant. The clonotype originates from a male patient younger than 18 who had a stem cell transplant for acute myeloid leukemia, so the T cells may come from the graft donor. Here the CDR3 reads CASSLGGATDTQYF. CDR3 sequence (DNA): TGTGCCAGCAGTTTAGGGGGGGCCACAGATACGCAGTATTTT.